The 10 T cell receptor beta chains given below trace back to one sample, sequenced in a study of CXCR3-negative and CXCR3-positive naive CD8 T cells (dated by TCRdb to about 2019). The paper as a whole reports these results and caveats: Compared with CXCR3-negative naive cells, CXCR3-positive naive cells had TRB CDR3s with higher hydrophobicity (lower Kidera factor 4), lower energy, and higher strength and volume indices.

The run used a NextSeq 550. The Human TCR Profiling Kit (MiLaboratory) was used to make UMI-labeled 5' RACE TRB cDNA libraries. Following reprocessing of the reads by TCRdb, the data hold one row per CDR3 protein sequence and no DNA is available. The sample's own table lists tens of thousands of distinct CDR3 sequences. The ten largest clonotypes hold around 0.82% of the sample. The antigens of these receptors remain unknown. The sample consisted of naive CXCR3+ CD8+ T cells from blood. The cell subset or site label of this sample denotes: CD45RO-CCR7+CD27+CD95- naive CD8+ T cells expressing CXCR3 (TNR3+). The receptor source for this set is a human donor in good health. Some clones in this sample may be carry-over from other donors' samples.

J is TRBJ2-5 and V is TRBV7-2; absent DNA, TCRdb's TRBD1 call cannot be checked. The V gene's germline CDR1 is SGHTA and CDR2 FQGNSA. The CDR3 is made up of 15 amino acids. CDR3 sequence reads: CASSLGTYTQETQYF.

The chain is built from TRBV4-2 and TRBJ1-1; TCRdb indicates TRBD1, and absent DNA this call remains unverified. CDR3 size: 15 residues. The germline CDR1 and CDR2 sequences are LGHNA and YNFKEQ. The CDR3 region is CASSQVQGILDEAFF.

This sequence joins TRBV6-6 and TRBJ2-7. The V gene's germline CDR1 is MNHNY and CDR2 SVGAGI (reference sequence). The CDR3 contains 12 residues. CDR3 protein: CEVGGASYEQYF.

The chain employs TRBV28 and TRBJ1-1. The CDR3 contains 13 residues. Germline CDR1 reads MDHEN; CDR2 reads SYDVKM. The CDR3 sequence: CASSLLDDTEAFF.

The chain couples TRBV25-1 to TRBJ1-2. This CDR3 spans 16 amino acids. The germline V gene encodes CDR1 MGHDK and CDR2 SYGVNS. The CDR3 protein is CASRGLHGRDNYGYTF.

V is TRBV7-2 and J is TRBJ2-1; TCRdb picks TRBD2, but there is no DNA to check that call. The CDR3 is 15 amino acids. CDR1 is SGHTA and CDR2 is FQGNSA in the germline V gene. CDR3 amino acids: CASSSPTRPNYEQFF.

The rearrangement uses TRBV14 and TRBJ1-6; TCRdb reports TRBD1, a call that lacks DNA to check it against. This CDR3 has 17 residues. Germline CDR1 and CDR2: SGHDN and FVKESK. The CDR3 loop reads CASSLPRGSSYNSPLHF.

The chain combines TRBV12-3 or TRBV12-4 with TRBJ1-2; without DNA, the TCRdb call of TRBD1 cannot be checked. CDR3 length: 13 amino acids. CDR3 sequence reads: CASSPGTAGGYTF.

CDR3 amino acids: CAWSVPYLAKNIQYF. The chain links TRBV30 to TRBJ2-4. The length of the CDR3 is 15 residues. Germline V gives CDR1 GTSNPN, CDR2 SVGIG (reference sequence). Using reference TRBV30 and TRBJ2-4 for the parts outside the CDR3, the full variable domain is SQTIHQWPATLVQPVGSPLSLECTVEGTSNPNLYWYRQAAGRGLQLLFYSVGIGQISSEVPQNLSASRPQDRQFILSSKKLLLSDSGFYLCAWSVPYLAKNIQYFGAGTRLSVL.

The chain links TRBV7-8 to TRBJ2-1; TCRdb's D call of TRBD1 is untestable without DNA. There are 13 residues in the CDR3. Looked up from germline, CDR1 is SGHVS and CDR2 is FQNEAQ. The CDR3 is CASTNPPTHEQFF. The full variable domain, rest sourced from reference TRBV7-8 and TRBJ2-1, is GAGVSQSPRYKVAKRGQDVALRCDPISGHVSLFWYQQALGQGPEFLTYFQNEAQLDKSGLPSDRFFAERPEGSVSTLKIQRTQQEDSAVYLCASTNPPTHEQFFGPGTRLTVL.